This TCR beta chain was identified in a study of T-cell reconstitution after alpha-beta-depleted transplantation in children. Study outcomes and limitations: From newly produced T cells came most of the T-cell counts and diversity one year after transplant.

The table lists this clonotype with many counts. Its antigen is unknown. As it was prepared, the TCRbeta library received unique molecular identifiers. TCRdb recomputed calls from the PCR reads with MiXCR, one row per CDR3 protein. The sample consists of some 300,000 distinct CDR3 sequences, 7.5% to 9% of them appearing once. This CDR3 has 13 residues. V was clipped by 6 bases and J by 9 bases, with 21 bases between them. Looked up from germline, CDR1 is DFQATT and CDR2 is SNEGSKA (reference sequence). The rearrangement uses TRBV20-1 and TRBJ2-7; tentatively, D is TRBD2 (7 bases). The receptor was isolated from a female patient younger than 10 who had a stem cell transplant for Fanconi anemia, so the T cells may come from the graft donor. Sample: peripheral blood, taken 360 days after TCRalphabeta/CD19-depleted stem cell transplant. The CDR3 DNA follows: TGCAGTGCCTTTGGGGGGGGGCTGTCTAGGCAGTACTTC. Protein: CSAFGGGLSRQYF.